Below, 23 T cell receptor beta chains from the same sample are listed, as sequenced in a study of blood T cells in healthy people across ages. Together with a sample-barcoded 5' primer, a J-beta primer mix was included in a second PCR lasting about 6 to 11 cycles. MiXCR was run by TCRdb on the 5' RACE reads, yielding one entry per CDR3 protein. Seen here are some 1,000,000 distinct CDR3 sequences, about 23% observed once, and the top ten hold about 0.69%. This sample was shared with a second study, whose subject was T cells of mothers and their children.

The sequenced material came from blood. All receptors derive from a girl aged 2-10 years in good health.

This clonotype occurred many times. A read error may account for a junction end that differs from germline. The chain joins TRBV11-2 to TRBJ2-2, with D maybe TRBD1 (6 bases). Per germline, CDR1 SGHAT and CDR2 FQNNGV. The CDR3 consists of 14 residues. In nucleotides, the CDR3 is TGCGCCAGCAGCTTGATAGGGGGCACCGGGGAGCTGTTTTTT. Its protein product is CASSLIGGTGELFF.

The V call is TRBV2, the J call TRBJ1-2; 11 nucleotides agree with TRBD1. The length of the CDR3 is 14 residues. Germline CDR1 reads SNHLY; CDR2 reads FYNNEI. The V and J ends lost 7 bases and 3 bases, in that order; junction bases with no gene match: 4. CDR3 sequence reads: CASTWDRGDYGYTF. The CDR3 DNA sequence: TGTGCCAGCACCTGGGACAGGGGGGACTATGGCTACACCTTC. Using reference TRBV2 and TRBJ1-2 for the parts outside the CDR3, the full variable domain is EPEVTQTPSHQVTQMGQEVILRCVPISNHLYFYWYRQILGQKVEFLVSFYNNEISEKSEIFDDQFSVERPDGSNFTLKIRSTKLEDSAMYFCASTWDRGDYGYTFGSGTRLTVV.

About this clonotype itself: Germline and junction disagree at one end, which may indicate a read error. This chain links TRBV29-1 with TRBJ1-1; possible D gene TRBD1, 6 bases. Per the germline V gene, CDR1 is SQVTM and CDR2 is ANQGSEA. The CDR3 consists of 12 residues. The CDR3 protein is CSYRGGRTEGFF. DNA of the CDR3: TGCAGTTATAGGGGGGGTCGAACTGAAGGTTTCTTT.

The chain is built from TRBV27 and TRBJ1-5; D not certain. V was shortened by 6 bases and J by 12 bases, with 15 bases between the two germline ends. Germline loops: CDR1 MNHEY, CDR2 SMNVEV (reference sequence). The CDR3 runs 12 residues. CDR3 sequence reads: CASRIDRADQHF. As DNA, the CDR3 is TGTGCCAGCAGAATCGACCGGGCCGACCAGCATTTT.

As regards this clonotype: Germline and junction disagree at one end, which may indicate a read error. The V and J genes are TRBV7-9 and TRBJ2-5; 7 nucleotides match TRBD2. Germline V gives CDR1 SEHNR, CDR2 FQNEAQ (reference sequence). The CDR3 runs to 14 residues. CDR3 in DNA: TGTGCCAGCACAGTGCGGGGGAATGGTGACGAGCAGTGCTTC. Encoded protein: CASTVRGNGDEQCF.

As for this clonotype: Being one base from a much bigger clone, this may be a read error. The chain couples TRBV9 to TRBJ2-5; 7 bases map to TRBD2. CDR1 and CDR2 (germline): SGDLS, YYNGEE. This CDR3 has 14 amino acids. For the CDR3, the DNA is TGTGCCAGCAGCGTGGGGGGGAGGCAAGAGGCCCAGTACTTC. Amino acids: CASSVGGRQEAQYF.

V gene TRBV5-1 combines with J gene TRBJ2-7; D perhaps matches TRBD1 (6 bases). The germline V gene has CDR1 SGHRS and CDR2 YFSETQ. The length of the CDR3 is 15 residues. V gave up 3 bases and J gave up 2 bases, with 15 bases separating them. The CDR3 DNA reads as TGCGCCAGCAGCTCGCAGGGGACCTTTCCCTACGAGCAGTACTTC. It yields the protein CASSSQGTFPYEQYF.

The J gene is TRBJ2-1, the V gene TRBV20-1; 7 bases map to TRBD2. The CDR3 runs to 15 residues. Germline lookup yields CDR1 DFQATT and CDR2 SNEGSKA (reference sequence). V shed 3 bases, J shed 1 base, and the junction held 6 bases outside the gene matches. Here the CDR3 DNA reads TGCAGTGCTAGGGGGGGGTCAGGTTCCTACAATGAGCAGTTCTTC. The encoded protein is CSARGGSGSYNEQFF.

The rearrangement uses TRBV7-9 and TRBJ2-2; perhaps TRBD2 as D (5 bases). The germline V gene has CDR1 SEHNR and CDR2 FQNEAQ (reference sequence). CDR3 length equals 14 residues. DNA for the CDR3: TGTGCTTCCACCGCACGGGGTCCCGCCGGGGAGCTGTTTTTT. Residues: CASTARGPAGELFF.

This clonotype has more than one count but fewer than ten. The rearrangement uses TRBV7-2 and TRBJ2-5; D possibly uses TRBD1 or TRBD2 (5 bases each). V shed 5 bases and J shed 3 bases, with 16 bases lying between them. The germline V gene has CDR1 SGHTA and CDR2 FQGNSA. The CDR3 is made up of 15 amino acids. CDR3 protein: CASSIWGRGEETQYF. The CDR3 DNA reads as TGTGCCAGCAGCATATGGGGCCGGGGAGAAGAGACCCAGTACTTC. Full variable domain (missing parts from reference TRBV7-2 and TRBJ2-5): GAGVSQSPSNKVTEKGKDVELRCDPISGHTALYWYRQSLGQGLEFLIYFQGNSAPDKSGLPSDRFSAERTGGSVSTLTIQRTQQEDSAVYLCASSIWGRGEETQYFGPGTRLLVL.

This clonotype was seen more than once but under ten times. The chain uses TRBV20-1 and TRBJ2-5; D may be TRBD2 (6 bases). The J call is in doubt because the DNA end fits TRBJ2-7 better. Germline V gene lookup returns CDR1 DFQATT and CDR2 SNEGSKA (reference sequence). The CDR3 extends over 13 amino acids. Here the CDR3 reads CSASTGVSYEQYF. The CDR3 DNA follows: TGCAGTGCTAGCACGGGGGTCTCCTACGAGCAGTACTTC.

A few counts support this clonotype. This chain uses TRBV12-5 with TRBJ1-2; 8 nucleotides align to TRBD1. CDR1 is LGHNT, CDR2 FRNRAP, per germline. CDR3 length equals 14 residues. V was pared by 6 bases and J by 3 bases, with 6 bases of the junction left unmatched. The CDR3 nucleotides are TGTGCTAGTGGGGGACCAGGGGGCGACTATGGCTACACCTTC. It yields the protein CASGGPGGDYGYTF.

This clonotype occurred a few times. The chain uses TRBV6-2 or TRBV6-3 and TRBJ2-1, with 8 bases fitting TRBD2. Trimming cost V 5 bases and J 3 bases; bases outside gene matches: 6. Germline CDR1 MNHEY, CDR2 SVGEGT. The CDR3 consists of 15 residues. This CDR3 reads CASSPDTSGYNEQFF. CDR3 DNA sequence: TGTGCCAGCAGTCCAGACACTAGCGGCTACAATGAGCAGTTCTTC.

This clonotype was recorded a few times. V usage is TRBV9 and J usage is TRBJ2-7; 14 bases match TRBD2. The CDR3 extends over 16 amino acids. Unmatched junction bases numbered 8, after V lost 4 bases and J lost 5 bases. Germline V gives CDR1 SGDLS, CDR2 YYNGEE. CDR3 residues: CASSQTGLAGVNEQYF. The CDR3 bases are TGTGCCAGCAGCCAAACGGGACTAGCGGGAGTCAACGAGCAGTACTTC.

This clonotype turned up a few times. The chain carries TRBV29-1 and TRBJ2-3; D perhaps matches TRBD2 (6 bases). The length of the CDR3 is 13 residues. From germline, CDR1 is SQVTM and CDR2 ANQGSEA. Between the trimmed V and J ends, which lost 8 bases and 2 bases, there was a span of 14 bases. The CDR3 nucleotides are TGCAGCTTATTAGCGGAGACCACAGATACGCAGTATTTT. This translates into CSLLAETTDTQYF.

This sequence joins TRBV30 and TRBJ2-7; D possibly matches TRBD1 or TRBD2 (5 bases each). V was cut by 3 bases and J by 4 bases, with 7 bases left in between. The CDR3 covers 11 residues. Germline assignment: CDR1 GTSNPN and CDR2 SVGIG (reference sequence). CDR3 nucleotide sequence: TGTGCCTGGAGCAGGGAGTACGAGCAGTACTTC. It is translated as CAWSREYEQYF.

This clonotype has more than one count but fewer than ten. The DNA of the CDR3 is TGTGCCAGCAGCCAATCCGGGACAGGACCTAATCAGCCCCAGCATTTT. It translates to CASSQSGTGPNQPQHF. The chain couples TRBV14 to TRBJ1-5; TRBD1 matches 8 bases. The V segment lost 2 bases and the J segment 4 bases; nucleotides outside the gene matches: 7. Looked up from germline, CDR1 is SGHDN and CDR2 is FVKESK. This CDR3 comprises 16 residues.

The CDR3 region has the DNA TGTGCCAGCAGCTTATCTATGGAGGGTCCCCCTGAAGCTTTCTTT. This gives the protein CASSLSMEGPPEAFF. V is TRBV5-5 and J is TRBJ1-1; D is ambiguous. Germline V gene lookup returns CDR1 SGHKS and CDR2 YYEKEE (reference sequence). V shed 2 bases and J shed 6 bases, with 17 bases lying between them. The CDR3 has 15 residues.

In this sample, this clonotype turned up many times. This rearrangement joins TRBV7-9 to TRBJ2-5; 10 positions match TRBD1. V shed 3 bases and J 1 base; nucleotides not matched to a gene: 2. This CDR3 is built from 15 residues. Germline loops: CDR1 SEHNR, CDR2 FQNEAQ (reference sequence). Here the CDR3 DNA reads TGTGCCAGCAGCTTTCGGGACAGGGGCCAAGAGACCCAGTACTTC. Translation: CASSFRDRGQETQYF.

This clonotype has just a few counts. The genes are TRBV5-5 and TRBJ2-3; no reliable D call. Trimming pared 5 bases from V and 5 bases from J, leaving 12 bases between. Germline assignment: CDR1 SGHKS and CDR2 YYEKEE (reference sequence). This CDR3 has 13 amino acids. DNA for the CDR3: TGTGCCAGCAGATCTCCAGCTGGAGATACGCAGTATTTT. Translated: CASRSPAGDTQYF.

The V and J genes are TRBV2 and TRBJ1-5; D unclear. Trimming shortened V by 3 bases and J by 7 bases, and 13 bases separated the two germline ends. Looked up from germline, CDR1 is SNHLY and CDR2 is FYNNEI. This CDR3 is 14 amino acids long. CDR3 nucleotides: TGTGCCAGCAGTGACGGAGGGAGGAACCAGCCCCAGCATTTT. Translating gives CASSDGGRNQPQHF.

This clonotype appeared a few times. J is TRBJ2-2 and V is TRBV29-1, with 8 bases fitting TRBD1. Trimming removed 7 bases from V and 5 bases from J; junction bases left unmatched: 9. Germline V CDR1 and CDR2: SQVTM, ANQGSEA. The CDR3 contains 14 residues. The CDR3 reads CSATGQGKTGELFF. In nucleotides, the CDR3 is TGCAGCGCCACCGGACAGGGAAAAACCGGGGAGCTGTTTTTT.

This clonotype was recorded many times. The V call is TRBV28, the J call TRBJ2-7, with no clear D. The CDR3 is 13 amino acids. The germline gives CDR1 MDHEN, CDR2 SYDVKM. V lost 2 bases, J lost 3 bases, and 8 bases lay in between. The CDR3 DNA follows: TGTGCCAGCAGTTTAAGTAGTGACTACGAGCAGTACTTC. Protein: CASSLSSDYEQYF.